Shown below are 18 T cell receptor beta chains from a single sample sequenced in a study of shared clonotypes between healthy human individuals. Assay: immunoSEQ multiplex PCR; the TCRdb copy retains only in-frame clones and omits some. The sample gives over a million clones, more than 65% of which show up once; 1.5% is in the top ten. The sample was memory CD4+ T cells sorted from blood. The subset denotes: CD45RA-negative fraction. Source of these receptors: a man between 18 and 35 years old in good health.

This chain links TRBV7-9 with TRBJ2-7; 7 bases agree with TRBD1. CDR3 size: 16 residues. Looked up from germline, CDR1 is SEHNR and CDR2 is FQNEAQ (reference sequence). V lost 2 bases, J lost 2 bases, and 9 bases stayed unmatched. Written as DNA, the CDR3 is TGTGCCAGCAGCTTACACCGGGACAGCCCTGCCTACGAGCAGTACTTC. As protein: CASSLHRDSPAYEQYF.

This chain links TRBV2 with TRBJ2-4; no clear D gene. Trimming stripped 2 bases from V and 6 bases from J, with 14 bases between. The germline gives CDR1 SNHLY, CDR2 FYNNEI. The length of the CDR3 is 15 residues. The CDR3 DNA reads as TGTGCCAGCAGTGAAAACGGGTTTGGTGGAAACATTCAGTACTTC. This encodes CASSENGFGGNIQYF.

The table lists this clone with a few counts. This chain connects TRBV7-2 to TRBJ1-5; D gene unclear. Germline CDR1 SGHTA, CDR2 FQGNSA. Trimming cost V 2 bases and J 0 bases, with 14 bases left between them. The CDR3 contains 17 residues. CDR3 region: CASSLYPTTTSNQPQHF. CDR3 DNA sequence: TGTGCCAGCAGCTTATACCCCACCACGACTAGCAATCAGCCCCAGCATTTT.

The genes are TRBV6-6 and TRBJ2-7; D may be TRBD1 (6 bases). The germline V gene has CDR1 MNHNY and CDR2 SVGAGI (reference sequence). The germline V and J ends were trimmed by 9 bases and 6 bases, with 21 bases remaining between them. The CDR3 totals 14 residues. The CDR3 DNA reads TGTGCCAGTCTGACAACCAGGGAAGGGGGCGAGCAGTACTTC. It yields the protein CASLTTREGGEQYF.

The CDR3 nucleotides are TGTGCCAGCAGCTTAGCCCACAGACCTAACTATGGCTACACCTTC. Its translation is CASSLAHRPNYGYTF. The chain couples TRBV7-2 to TRBJ1-2; D call uncertain. The V gene lost 0 bases and the J gene lost 0 bases, with 8 bases spanning the gap. Germline V lookup: CDR1 SGHTA, CDR2 FQGNSA. This CDR3 is built from 15 residues.

This chain uses TRBV7-2 with TRBJ2-1; 9 bases agree with TRBD2. There are 17 residues in the CDR3. V was pared by 4 bases and J by 1 base, with 8 bases of the junction left unmatched. CDR1 and CDR2 from the germline V gene are SGHTA and FQGNSA. For the CDR3, the DNA is TGTGCCAGCAGCTCCCCTGGACTAGCGAGGTCCTACAATGAGCAGTTCTTC. Its translation: CASSSPGLARSYNEQFF.

This clone occurred a few times. The genes are TRBV18 and TRBJ2-5; D is ambiguous. CDR3 size: 12 residues. Germline assignment: CDR1 KGHSH and CDR2 LQKENI. With 3 bases removed from V and 6 bases from J, the gap between germline ends came to 8 bases. CDR3 coding DNA: TGTGCCAGCTCACCCACCCAGAAGACCCAGTACTTC. Translation gives CASSPTQKTQYF.

This clone has only a few counts. CDR3 sequence: CASTDRGLGYTF. The CDR3 DNA reads as TGTGCCAGCACGGACAGGGGCCTGGGGTACACCTTC. This rearrangement joins TRBV19 to TRBJ1-2; TRBD1 matches 9 bases. The junction had 10 bases not matched to a gene; V was cut back by 9 bases and J by 11 bases. The germline CDR1 and CDR2 sequences are LNHDA and SQIVND (reference sequence). This CDR3 is built from 12 residues.

This clone was seen a handful of times. DNA of the CDR3: TGTGCCAGCAGTTACAGCCCCTGGAACACCGGGGAGCTGTTTTTT. It yields the protein CASSYSPWNTGELFF. The V and J genes are TRBV6-5 and TRBJ2-2; D unclear. The germline V and J ends were trimmed by 2 bases and 1 base, with 8 bases remaining between them. The CDR3 consists of 15 residues. Germline V gives CDR1 MNHEY, CDR2 SVGAGI.

J is TRBJ1-1 and V is TRBV5-1; D uncertain. CDR3 length equals 13 residues. With 0 bases removed from V and 7 bases from J, the gap between germline ends came to 10 bases. CDR1 and CDR2 from the germline V gene are SGHRS and YFSETQ. The chain's CDR3 is CASSLELFSEAFF. The CDR3 nucleotides are TGCGCCAGCAGCTTGGAATTGTTTAGTGAAGCTTTCTTT.

This chain joins TRBV10-2 and TRBJ2-7; TRBD2 matches at 9 bases. The CDR3 sequence is 14 residues long. CDR1 and CDR2 from the germline V gene are WSHSY and SAAADI. V gave up 10 bases and J gave up 0 bases; unmatched junction bases: 7. The CDR3 DNA sequence: TGCGCCACCCTTGGACTAGCGAGCTCCTACGAGCAGTACTTC. It encodes CATLGLASSYEQYF.

Comments on this clone: It may be a read error: a sequence one base away is much more abundant. CDR3 DNA sequence: TGTGCCAGCAGGACCGGGACTAGCGGCACAGATACGCAGTATTTT. Amino acid sequence: CASRTGTSGTDTQYF. The V call is TRBV2, the J call TRBJ2-3; the match to TRBD2 covers 10 bases. V trimming: 6 bases; J trimming: 1 base; junction bases outside the gene matches: 4. Germline V gene sequence: CDR1 SNHLY, CDR2 FYNNEI. The CDR3 totals 15 residues.

A single count supports this clone. This chain connects TRBV14 to TRBJ1-2; D is unclear. The V and J ends lost 1 base and 4 bases respectively, with 7 bases between them. Germline CDR1 and CDR2: SGHDN and FVKESK. The CDR3 has 13 residues. This chain's CDR3 is CASSQVQSYGYTF. Written as DNA, the CDR3 is TGTGCCAGCAGCCAAGTCCAGAGCTATGGCTACACCTTC. Using reference TRBV14 and TRBJ1-2 for the parts outside the CDR3, the full variable domain is EAGVTQFPSHSVIEKGQTVTLRCDPISGHDNLYWYRRVMGKEIKFLLHFVKESKQDESGMPNNRFLAERTGGTYSTLKVQPAELEDSGVYFCASSQVQSYGYTFGSGTRLTVV.

This clone was counted only a few times. This CDR3 is CAWRGSYEQYF. The CDR3 DNA sequence: TGTGCCTGGAGAGGCAGCTACGAGCAGTACTTC. The chain is built from TRBV30 and TRBJ2-7; D is unresolved. CDR1 and CDR2 from the germline V gene are GTSNPN and SVGIG (reference sequence). This CDR3 spans 11 amino acids. V was clipped by 3 bases and J by 3 bases, with 6 bases between them.

V usage is TRBV29-1 and J usage is TRBJ1-2; 7 bases line up with TRBD1. The V gene end was trimmed by 0 bases and the J gene end by 5 bases; junction bases not matched to a gene: 6. The CDR3 has 14 residues. The germline V gene encodes CDR1 SQVTM and CDR2 ANQGSEA. The CDR3 protein is CSVEDYYRGYGYTF. DNA of the CDR3: TGCAGCGTTGAAGATTATTACAGGGGATATGGCTACACCTTC.

This clone was detected a few times. The chain uses TRBV6-5 and TRBJ1-1, with 7 bases identical to TRBD1. This CDR3 is built from 13 residues. CDR1 is MNHEY, CDR2 SVGAGI, per germline. After removal of 4 bases from V and 1 base from J, the junction contained 0 bases not matched to a gene. This CDR3 reads CASSWTGNTEAFF. CDR3 sequence (DNA): TGTGCCAGCAGTTGGACAGGGAACACTGAAGCTTTCTTT.

About this clone: Other DNA sequences in the same sample also yield this CDR3. The V and J genes are TRBV7-2 and TRBJ1-2; 10 bases map to TRBD1. This CDR3 is 14 amino acids long. From germline, CDR1 is SGHTA and CDR2 FQGNSA. Germline trimming cut 5 bases from V and 5 bases from J; bases unmatched to any gene: 5. This CDR3 is CASSLGQGWYGYTF. In DNA form, the CDR3 reads TGTGCCAGCAGCCTGGGACAGGGGTGGTATGGCTACACCTTC.

This clone was picked up a small number of times. This sample includes further DNA sequences coding for the same CDR3. The V and J genes are TRBV2 and TRBJ2-5, with D unclear. Germline-derived CDR1 and CDR2 are SNHLY and FYNNEI. The CDR3 has 11 amino acids. V lost 6 bases to trimming and J lost 5 bases, with 7 bases between them. CDR3 amino acids: CASRVVETQYF. For the CDR3, the DNA is TGTGCCAGCAGGGTCGTGGAGACCCAGTACTTC. Complete variable domain (other parts from reference TRBV2 and TRBJ2-5): EPEVTQTPSHQVTQMGQEVILRCVPISNHLYFYWYRQILGQKVEFLVSFYNNEISEKSEIFDDQFSVERPDGSNFTLKIRSTKLEDSAMYFCASRVVETQYFGPGTRLLVL.